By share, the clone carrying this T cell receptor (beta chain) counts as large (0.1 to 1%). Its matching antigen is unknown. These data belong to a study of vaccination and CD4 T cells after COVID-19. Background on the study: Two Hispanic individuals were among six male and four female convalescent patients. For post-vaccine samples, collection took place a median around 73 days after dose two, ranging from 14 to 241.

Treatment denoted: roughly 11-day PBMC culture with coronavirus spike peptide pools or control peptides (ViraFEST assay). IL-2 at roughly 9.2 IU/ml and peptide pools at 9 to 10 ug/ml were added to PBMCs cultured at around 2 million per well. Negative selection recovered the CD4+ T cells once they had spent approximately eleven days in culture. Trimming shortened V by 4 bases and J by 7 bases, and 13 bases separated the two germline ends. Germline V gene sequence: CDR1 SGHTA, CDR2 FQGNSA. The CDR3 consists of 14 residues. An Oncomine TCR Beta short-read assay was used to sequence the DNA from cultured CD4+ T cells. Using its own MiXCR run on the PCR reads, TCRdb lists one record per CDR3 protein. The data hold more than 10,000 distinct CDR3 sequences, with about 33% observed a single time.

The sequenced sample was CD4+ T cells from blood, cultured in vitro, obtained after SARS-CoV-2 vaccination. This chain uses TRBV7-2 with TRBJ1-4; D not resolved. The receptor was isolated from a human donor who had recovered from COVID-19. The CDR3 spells CASSSQALGEKLFF. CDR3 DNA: TGTGCCAGCAGCTCCCAGGCCTTGGGTGAAAAACTGTTTTTT.